This TCR beta chain was found in a study of blood T cell repertoires in COVID-19. About the research overall: The United States, Italy and Spain were the sources of the acute and convalescent COVID-19 samples.

In germline, CDR1 is ENHRY, CDR2 SYGVKD. The CDR3 runs to 14 residues. Trimming left V 6 bases short and J 5 bases short, with 13 bases between. Original analysis: Amplification from reference gene primers served as the basis for estimated nucleated cell counts. Clones were read by immunoSEQ multiplex PCR, and TCRdb kept only the in-frame ones, dropping some. The DNA was the basis for D and trimming; V, J and clone size are from that table. The table shows about 130,000 clones, with 75% to 85% occurring only once. Material: peripheral blood. This chain connects TRBV10-3 to TRBJ1-4; TRBD1 might be the D (6 bases). The origin of this receptor is an older man with acute or convalescent COVID-19. The CDR3 DNA reads as TGTGCCATCAGCCGGGACACGCGGAATGAAAAACTGTTTTTT. It translates to CAISRDTRNEKLFF.